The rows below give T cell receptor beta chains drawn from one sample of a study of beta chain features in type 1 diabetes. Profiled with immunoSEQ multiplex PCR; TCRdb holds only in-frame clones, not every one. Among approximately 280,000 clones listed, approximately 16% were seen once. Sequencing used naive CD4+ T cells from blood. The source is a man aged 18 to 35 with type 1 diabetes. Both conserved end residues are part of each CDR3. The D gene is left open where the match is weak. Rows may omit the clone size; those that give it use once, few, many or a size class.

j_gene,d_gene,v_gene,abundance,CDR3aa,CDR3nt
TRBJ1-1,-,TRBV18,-,CASSPDSTEAFF,TGTGCCAGCTCACCAGACAGCACTGAAGCTTTCTTT
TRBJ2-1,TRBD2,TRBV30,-,CAWSGPGGGQFF,TGTGCCTGGAGTGGGCCCGGGGGGGGGCAGTTCTTC
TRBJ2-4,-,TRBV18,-,CASSLLQGFGENIQYF,TGTGCCAGCTCACTTTTACAGGGCTTTGGGGAAAACATTCAGTACTTC
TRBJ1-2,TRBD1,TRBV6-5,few,CASSYSPGQGDYGYTF,TGTGCCAGCAGTTACTCTCCGGGACAGGGGGACTATGGCTACACCTTC
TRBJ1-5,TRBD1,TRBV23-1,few,CATTGAGQPQHF,TGCGCCACGACAGGGGCCGGTCAGCCCCAGCATTTT
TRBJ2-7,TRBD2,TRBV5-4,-,CASSSKAGDYEQYF,TGTGCCAGCAGCTCGAAAGCGGGAGACTACGAGCAGTACTTC
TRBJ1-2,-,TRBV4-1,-,CASSQDPQGIYGYTF,TGCGCCAGCAGCCAAGATCCCCAGGGGATCTATGGCTACACCTTC
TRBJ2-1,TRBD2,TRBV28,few,CASRLRTSRNEQFF,TGTGCCAGCAGACTTCGGACTAGCCGCAATGAGCAGTTCTTC
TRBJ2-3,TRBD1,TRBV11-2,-,CASSPMTGGISRDTQYF,TGTGCCAGCAGCCCAATGACAGGGGGGATTTCTAGAGATACGCAGTATTTT
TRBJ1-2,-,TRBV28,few,CASSLAGHGYTF,TGTGCCAGCAGTTTAGCTGGGCATGGCTACACCTTC
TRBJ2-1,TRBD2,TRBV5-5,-,CASSQAGAAKHEQFF,TGTGCCAGCAGCCAAGCGGGGGCGGCTAAGCATGAGCAGTTCTTC
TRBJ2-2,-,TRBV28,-,CASSLYRANTGELFF,TGTGCCAGCAGTTTATACAGGGCGAACACCGGGGAGCTGTTTTTT
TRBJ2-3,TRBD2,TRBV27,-,CASSSRLAGDGDTQYF,TGTGCCAGCAGTTCTCGACTAGCGGGAGACGGAGATACGCAGTATTTT
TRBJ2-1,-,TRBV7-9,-,CASSLKEFAQQFF,TGTGCCAGCAGCTTAAAAGAGTTTGCGCAGCAGTTCTTC
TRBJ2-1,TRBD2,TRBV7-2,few,CASSYSPTSGGRIYNEQFF,TGTGCCAGCAGTTATTCACCCACTAGCGGGGGGCGAATATACAATGAGCAGTTCTTC